This TCR beta chain appears in the sequencing data of a study of CD8+ T cells in alopecia areata. For the study at large: Severity in treated patients was scored by percentage of scalp area affected. Study conclusions and caveats: Many of the expanded lesional clones endured in scalp and blood while on tofacitinib.

Regarding this clone: Its antigen is not identified. In the same sample, other DNA sequences code for this CDR3.

Looked up from germline, CDR1 is GTSNPN and CDR2 is SVGIG (reference sequence). The V gene lost 0 bases and the J gene lost 5 bases, with 2 bases spanning the gap. CDR3 length: 12 residues. Indicated treatment: oral pan-JAK inhibitor, 5-10 mg twice daily. The authors extracted RNA and reverse transcribed it into cDNA as the sequencing template. This table comes from immunoSEQ multiplex PCR, and its TCRdb copy is limited to in-frame clones, with some not included. Of 170,000 or so clones in the sample, around 50% were seen once. Specimen: CD8+ T cells sorted from blood, collected at week 24, from a patient treated with tofacitinib. The rearrangement joins TRBV30 to TRBJ1-6; no definite D call. The receptor's source is a human donor with alopecia areata. CDR3 coding DNA: TGTGCCTGGAGTGTAGATAATTCACCCCTCCACTTT. Translated: CAWSVDNSPLHF.